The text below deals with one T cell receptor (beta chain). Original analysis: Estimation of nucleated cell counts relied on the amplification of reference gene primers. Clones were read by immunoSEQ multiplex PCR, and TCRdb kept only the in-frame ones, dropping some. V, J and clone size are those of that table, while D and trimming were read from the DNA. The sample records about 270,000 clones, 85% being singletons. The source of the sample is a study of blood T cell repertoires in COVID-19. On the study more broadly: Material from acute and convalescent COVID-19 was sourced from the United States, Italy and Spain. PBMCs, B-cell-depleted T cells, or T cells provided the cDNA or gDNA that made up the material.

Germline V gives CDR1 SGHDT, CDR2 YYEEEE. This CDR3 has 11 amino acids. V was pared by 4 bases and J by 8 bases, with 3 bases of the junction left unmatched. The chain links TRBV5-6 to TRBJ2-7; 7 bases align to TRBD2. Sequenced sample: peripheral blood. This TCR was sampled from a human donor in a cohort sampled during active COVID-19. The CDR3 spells CASSMGLQQYF. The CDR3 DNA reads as TGTGCCAGCAGCATGGGACTACAGCAGTACTTC. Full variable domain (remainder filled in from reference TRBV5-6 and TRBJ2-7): DAGVTQSPTHLIKTRGQQVTLRCSPKSGHDTVSWYQQALGQGPQFIFQYYEEEERQRGNFPDRFSGHQFPNYSSELNVNALLLGDSALYLCASSMGLQQYFGPGTRLTVT.